This T cell receptor (beta chain) was recorded in a study of blood T cell repertoires in COVID-19. Study overall: COVID-19 samples, acute and convalescent, were from the United States, Italy and Spain.

The CDR3 covers 16 residues. The germline gives CDR1 SQVTM, CDR2 ANQGSEA. The ends were cut back, 8 bases at V and 0 bases at J, with 20 bases in the middle. The method was immunoSEQ multiplex PCR; TCRdb's version includes in-frame clones alone and lacks a portion of them. The data show about 140,000 clones, with about 87% seen just once and more than 2.5% held by the top ten. The sequence was obtained from a human donor with COVID-19, enrolled during active disease. The donor label of this sample is uncertain. Sample: peripheral blood. This rearrangement joins TRBV29-1 to TRBJ1-5, with D possibly being TRBD1 (5 bases). CDR3 bases: TGCAGCCCACCGATACCCGGGGGATATAGCAATCAGCCCCAGCATTTT. It encodes CSPPIPGGYSNQPQHF. Drawing the rest from reference TRBV29-1 and TRBJ1-5, the complete variable domain is SAVISQKPSRDICQRGTSLTIQCQVDSQVTMMFWYRQQPGQSLTLIATANQGSEATYESGFVIDKFPISRPNLTFSTLTVSNMSPEDSSIYLCSPPIPGGYSNQPQHFGDGTRLSIL.